The entry below gives a single T cell receptor (beta chain) sequence along with its context. Its antigen remains unknown. Trimming at V came to 1 base and at J to 3 bases, leaving 5 bases not matched to a gene. CDR3 length equals 15 residues. Per the germline V gene, CDR1 is LNHNV and CDR2 is YYDKDF (reference sequence). The data derive from a study of T cell responses to AZD1222 COVID-19 vaccine. The method was immunoSEQ multiplex PCR; TCRdb's version includes in-frame clones alone and lacks a portion of them. The sample has roughly 100,000 clones, 80% to 90% seen once. The study, taken as a whole, reports: Among those given AZD1222, only six or seven were seropositive at baseline. Spike-specific TCR breadth and depth went up after people got two AZD1222 doses. There were vaccine-associated CD4 TCRs across spike, dominant at 160-218 and 743-854. The donor group comprised mostly white British people and more females; the analysis possibly underestimated clonal diversity.

This specimen was peripheral blood, taken on day 0 of AZD1222 vaccination. V usage is TRBV15 and J usage is TRBJ2-7; 8 nucleotides line up with TRBD2. This receptor was obtained from an adult in good health. The CDR3 DNA follows: TGTGCCACCAGCAGAGGCGAGCGGGAGTACTACGAGCAGTACTTC. This sequence encodes CATSRGEREYYEQYF.